A single sample gave rise to the 5 T cell receptor beta chains below, sequenced in a study of identical twins. TCRdb independently ran MiXCR on the 5' RACE reads; one entry per CDR3 protein. In the table there are hundreds of thousands of distinct CDR3 sequences, 7% to 7.5% of which are singletons. These same data were also listed under a study on yellow fever vaccine responses in identical twins.

The sequenced sample was PBMCs. These TCRs come from a woman younger than 30 in good health.

The table lists this clonotype with many counts. The genes are TRBV27 and TRBJ2-7; weak D call: TRBD2 (5 bases). Germline V gives CDR1 MNHEY, CDR2 SMNVEV (reference sequence). There are 12 residues in the CDR3. The V end was cut by 6 bases, the J end by 3 bases, with 9 bases between. The CDR3: CASRDGLYEQYF. The CDR3 DNA is TGTGCCAGCAGGGACGGACTCTACGAGCAGTACTTC.

This clonotype was found many times. This sequence joins TRBV29-1 and TRBJ2-7; 10 nucleotides agree with TRBD1. J was trimmed by 1 base and V by 0 bases; bases with no gene match: 3. The CDR3 contains 15 residues. Germline loops: CDR1 SQVTM, CDR2 ANQGSEA. This chain's CDR3 is CSVEDRGQGSYEQYF. The CDR3 DNA reads as TGCAGCGTTGAAGATCGGGGACAGGGGTCCTACGAGCAGTACTTC.

The table lists this clonotype with a few counts. The V and J genes are TRBV7-9 and TRBJ2-3; 9 bases agree with TRBD1. This CDR3 has 13 amino acids. V lost 11 bases to trimming and J lost 1 base; unmatched junction nucleotides: 4. Germline CDR1 SEHNR, CDR2 FQNEAQ (reference sequence). This CDR3 reads CADRTGGTDTQYF. CDR3 sequence (DNA): TGTGCCGACAGGACAGGGGGCACAGATACGCAGTATTTT.

In its sample, this clonotype was seen many times. The V gene is TRBV7-2, the J gene TRBJ1-1; the match to TRBD1 covers 8 bases. The junction had 6 bases not matched to a gene; V was cut back by 5 bases and J by 1 base. The CDR3 loop spans 15 amino acids. CDR1 and CDR2 from the germline V gene are SGHTA and FQGNSA. The CDR3 loop is CASSRGQGGNTEAFF. Here the CDR3 DNA reads TGTGCCAGCAGCCGAGGACAGGGCGGGAACACTGAAGCTTTCTTT. Together with reference TRBV7-2 and TRBJ1-1, the CDR3 gives the full variable domain: GAGVSQSPSNKVTEKGKDVELRCDPISGHTALYWYRQSLGQGLEFLIYFQGNSAPDKSGLPSDRFSAERTGGSVSTLTIQRTQQEDSAVYLCASSRGQGGNTEAFFGQGTRLTVV.

This chain connects TRBV29-1 to TRBJ2-5; possibly TRBD1 for D (5 bases). This CDR3 spans 11 amino acids. The germline CDR1 and CDR2 sequences are SQVTM and ANQGSEA. V was shortened by 7 bases and J by 1 base, with 7 bases between the two germline ends. The CDR3 protein is CSEGVQETQYF. In DNA form, the CDR3 reads TGCAGCGAAGGGGTCCAAGAGACCCAGTACTTC. Full variable domain (outside the CDR3, taken from reference TRBV29-1 and TRBJ2-5): SAVISQKPSRDICQRGTSLTIQCQVDSQVTMMFWYRQQPGQSLTLIATANQGSEATYESGFVIDKFPISRPNLTFSTLTVSNMSPEDSSIYLCSEGVQETQYFGPGTRLLVL.